The present T cell receptor beta chain was sequenced within a study of blood T cells in healthy people across ages. This CDR3 region has 14 residues. Trimming took 1 base from V and 3 from J, leaving 8 bases between them. In germline, CDR1 is KGHDR, CDR2 SFDVKD. The authors ran a second PCR of 7 to 11 cycles using a sample-barcoded 5' primer and a J-beta primer mix. TCRdb called the 5' RACE reads again in MiXCR, with one record for every CDR3 protein. The table lists more than 600,000 distinct CDR3 sequences, roughly 25% of them singletons. In addition, the sample was reused for a study of T cells of mothers and their children. That work contributes: A few healthy Caucasian mothers gave samples, and so did their six children.

The sample consisted of blood. This receptor was obtained from a boy between 10 and 17 years old in good health. The chain is built from TRBV24-1 and TRBJ1-2; D is uncertain. The CDR3 spells CATSDFTADYGYTF. The CDR3 nucleotides read TGTGCCACCAGTGATTTTACAGCGGACTATGGCTACACCTTC.